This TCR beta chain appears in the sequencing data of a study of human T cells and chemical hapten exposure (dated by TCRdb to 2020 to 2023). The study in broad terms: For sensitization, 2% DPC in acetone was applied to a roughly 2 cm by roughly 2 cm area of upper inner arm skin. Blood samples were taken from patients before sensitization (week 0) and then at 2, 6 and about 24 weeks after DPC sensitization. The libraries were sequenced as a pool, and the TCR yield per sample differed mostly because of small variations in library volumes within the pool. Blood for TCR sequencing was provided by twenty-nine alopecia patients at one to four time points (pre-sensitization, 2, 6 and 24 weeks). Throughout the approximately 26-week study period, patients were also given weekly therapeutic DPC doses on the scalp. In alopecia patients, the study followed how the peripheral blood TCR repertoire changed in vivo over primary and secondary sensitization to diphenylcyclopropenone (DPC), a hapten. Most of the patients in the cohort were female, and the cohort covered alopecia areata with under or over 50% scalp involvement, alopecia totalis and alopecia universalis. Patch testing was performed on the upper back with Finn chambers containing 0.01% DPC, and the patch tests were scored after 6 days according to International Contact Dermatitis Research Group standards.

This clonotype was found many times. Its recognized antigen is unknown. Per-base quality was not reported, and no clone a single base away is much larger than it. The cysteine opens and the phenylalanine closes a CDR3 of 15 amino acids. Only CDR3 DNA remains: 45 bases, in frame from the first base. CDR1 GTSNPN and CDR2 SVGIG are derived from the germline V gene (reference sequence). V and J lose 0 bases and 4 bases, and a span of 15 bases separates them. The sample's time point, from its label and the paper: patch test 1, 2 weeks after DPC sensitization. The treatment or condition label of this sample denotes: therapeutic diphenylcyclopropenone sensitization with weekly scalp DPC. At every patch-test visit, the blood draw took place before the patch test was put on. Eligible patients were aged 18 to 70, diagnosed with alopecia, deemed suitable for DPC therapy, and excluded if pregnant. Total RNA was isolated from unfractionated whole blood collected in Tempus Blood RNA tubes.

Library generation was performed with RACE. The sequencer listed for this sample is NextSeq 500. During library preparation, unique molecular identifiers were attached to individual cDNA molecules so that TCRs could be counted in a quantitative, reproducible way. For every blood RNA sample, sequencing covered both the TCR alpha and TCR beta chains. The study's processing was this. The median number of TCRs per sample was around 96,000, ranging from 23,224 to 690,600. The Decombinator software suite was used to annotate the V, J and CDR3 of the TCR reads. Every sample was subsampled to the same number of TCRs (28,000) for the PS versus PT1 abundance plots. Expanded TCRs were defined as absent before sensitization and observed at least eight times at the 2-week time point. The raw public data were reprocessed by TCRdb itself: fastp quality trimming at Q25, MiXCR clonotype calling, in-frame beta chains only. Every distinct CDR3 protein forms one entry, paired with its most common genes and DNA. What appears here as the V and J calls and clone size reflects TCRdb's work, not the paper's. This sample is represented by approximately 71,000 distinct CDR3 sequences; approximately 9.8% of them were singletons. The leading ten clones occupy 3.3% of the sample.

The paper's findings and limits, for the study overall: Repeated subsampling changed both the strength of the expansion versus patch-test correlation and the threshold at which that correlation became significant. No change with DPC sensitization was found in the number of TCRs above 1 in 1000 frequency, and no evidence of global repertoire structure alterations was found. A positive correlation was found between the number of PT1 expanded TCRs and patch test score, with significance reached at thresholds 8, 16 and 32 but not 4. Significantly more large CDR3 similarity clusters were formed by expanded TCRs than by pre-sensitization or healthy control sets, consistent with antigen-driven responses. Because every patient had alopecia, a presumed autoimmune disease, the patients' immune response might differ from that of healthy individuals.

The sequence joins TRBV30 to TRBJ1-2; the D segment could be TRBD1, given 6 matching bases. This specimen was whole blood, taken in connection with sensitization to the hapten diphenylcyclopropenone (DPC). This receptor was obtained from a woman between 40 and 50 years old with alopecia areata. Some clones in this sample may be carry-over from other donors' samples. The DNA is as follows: TGTGCCTGGAGTGTACACAGGGCAGAAATCTATGGCTACACCTTC. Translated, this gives CAWSVHRAEIYGYTF. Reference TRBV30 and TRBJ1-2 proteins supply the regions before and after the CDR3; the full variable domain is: SQTIHQWPATLVQPVGSPLSLECTVEGTSNPNLYWYRQAAGRGLQLLFYSVGIGQISSEVPQNLSASRPQDRQFILSSKKLLLSDSGFYLCAWSVHRAEIYGYTFGSGTRLTVV.